The next 22 T cell receptor beta chains were all read from a single sample in a study of cytomegalovirus exposure and HLA in healthy donors (dated by TCRdb to about 2017). The library was prepared using the immunoSEQ multiplex PCR assay. For the multiplex PCR, a mixture combining 60 forward primers for TCR Vbeta segments and 13 reverse primers for TCR Jbeta segments was used. Drawn from immuneACCESS, this table holds only the in-frame rearrangements with V and J called that TCRdb kept. Clones are partly lost; checked studies trace under half to an unresolved V gene and leave the rest unexplained. Here the sample has 100,000 to 150,000 clones; more than 75% occur a single time. The biggest ten clones account for around 8.1% of the sample. Sequencing was performed on PBMCs. The receptors were gathered from a woman in her forties or fifties in good health and CMV-seropositive.

This clone was seen just once. This chain connects TRBV13 to TRBJ2-3; 8 positions agree with TRBD2. V was pared by 1 base and J by 4 bases, with 1 base of the junction left unmatched. The CDR3 covers 14 residues. Looked up from germline, CDR1 is PRHDT and CDR2 is FYEKMQ (reference sequence). The CDR3 region has the DNA TGTGCCAGCAGCTTAGAACTAGCGGCAGATACGCAGTATTTT. Encoded protein: CASSLELAADTQYF.

This clone turned up a few times. V usage is TRBV28 and J usage is TRBJ1-1; TRBD1 matches 7 bases. V lost 3 bases to trimming and J lost 1 base; unmatched junction nucleotides: 2. Germline V gene data show CDR1 as MDHEN and CDR2 as SYDVKM. The CDR3 contains 14 residues. CDR3 coding DNA: TGTGCCAGCAGTTTGGAGGGGGCGAACACTGAAGCTTTCTTT. Protein product: CASSLEGANTEAFF. The whole variable domain, remainder taken from reference TRBV28 and TRBJ1-1, is DVKVTQSSRYLVKRTGEKVFLECVQDMDHENMFWYRQDPGLGLRLIYFSYDVKMKEKGDIPEGYSVSREKKERFSLILESASTNQTSMYLCASSLEGANTEAFFGQGTRLTVV.

The chain recombines TRBV28 with TRBJ2-2; 8 bases line up with TRBD1. V lost 6 bases, J lost 4 bases, and 10 bases stayed unmatched. The CDR3 covers 16 residues. Germline CDR1 MDHEN, CDR2 SYDVKM. This chain's CDR3 is CASRESRGLFTGELFF. In nucleotides, the CDR3 is TGTGCCAGCAGGGAAAGCAGGGGGCTATTCACCGGGGAGCTGTTTTTT.

The chain combines TRBV5-1 with TRBJ1-6, with D possibly TRBD1 on 5 matching bases. The V end was cut by 2 bases, the J end by 9 bases, with 12 bases between. Germline CDR1 reads SGHRS; CDR2 reads YFSETQ. The length of the CDR3 is 14 residues. In nucleotides, the CDR3 is TGCGCCAGCAGCTTTGGGCAGGGCTTTTCACCCCTCCACTTT. Its protein product is CASSFGQGFSPLHF. The full variable domain, with the rest looked up from reference TRBV5-1 and TRBJ1-6, is KAGVTQTPRYLIKTRGQQVTLSCSPISGHRSVSWYQQTPGQGLQFLFEYFSETQRNKGNFPGRFSGRQFSNSRSEMNVSTLELGDSALYLCASSFGQGFSPLHFGNGTRLTVT.

V and J are TRBV7-2 and TRBJ1-1; 9 nucleotides align to TRBD1. The CDR3 extends over 14 amino acids. Germline V lookup: CDR1 SGHTA, CDR2 FQGNSA. V lost 1 base and J lost 13; bases outside the gene matches: 10. CDR3 sequence reads: CASSLDRGRGNGFF. DNA for the CDR3: TGTGCCAGCAGCTTAGACAGGGGGCGCGGGAATGGTTTCTTT.

The V and J genes are TRBV15 and TRBJ2-1; 11 bases are a match to TRBD2. J was trimmed by 3 bases and V by 1 base; bases with no gene match: 2. The CDR3 sequence is 16 residues long. Germline loops: CDR1 LNHNV, CDR2 YYDKDF (reference sequence). CDR3 DNA sequence: TGTGCCACCAGCAGAGGAGGGACTAGCGGCTACAATGAGCAGTTCTTC. Its translation is CATSRGGTSGYNEQFF.

This chain uses TRBV14 with TRBJ2-7; the D gene is possibly TRBD1 (6 bases). Germline CDR1 and CDR2: SGHDN and FVKESK. The CDR3 has 14 residues. Trimming took 3 bases from V and 5 from J, leaving 14 bases between them. The CDR3 region is CASSQAHTGNEQYF. In nucleotides, the CDR3 is TGTGCCAGCAGCCAGGCACATACAGGGAACGAGCAGTACTTC. Combining the CDR3 with reference TRBV14 and TRBJ2-7 gives the whole variable domain EAGVTQFPSHSVIEKGQTVTLRCDPISGHDNLYWYRRVMGKEIKFLLHFVKESKQDESGMPNNRFLAERTGGTYSTLKVQPAELEDSGVYFCASSQAHTGNEQYFGPGTRLTVT.

The chain is built from TRBV9 and TRBJ1-3; no firm D call. The ends were cut back, 4 bases at V and 0 bases at J, with 11 bases in the middle. The CDR3 is made up of 15 amino acids. Germline V gene sequence: CDR1 SGDLS, CDR2 YYNGEE. DNA of the CDR3: TGTGCCAGCAGCCCAATACCGCGCTCTGGAAACACCATATATTTT. As protein: CASSPIPRSGNTIYF. The full variable domain, rest sourced from reference TRBV9 and TRBJ1-3, is DSGVTQTPKHLITATGQRVTLRCSPRSGDLSVYWYQQSLDQGLQFLIQYYNGEERAKGNILERFSAQQFPDLHSELNLSSLELGDSALYFCASSPIPRSGNTIYFGEGSWLTVV.

V gene TRBV6-1 combines with J gene TRBJ2-7, with no clear D. Germline loops: CDR1 MNHNS, CDR2 SASEGT. The CDR3 has 15 amino acids. Trimming removed 1 base from V and 5 bases from J, with 15 bases in between. The CDR3 loop is CASSEVAENPNEQYF. CDR3 DNA: TGTGCCAGCAGTGAAGTGGCGGAGAATCCCAACGAGCAGTACTTC.

The rearrangement links TRBV6-6 to TRBJ1-6; D is uncertain. V lost 3 bases and J lost 9, with 18 bases in between. The CDR3 covers 16 residues. Germline CDR1 MNHNY, CDR2 SVGAGI (reference sequence). CDR3 nucleotide sequence: TGTGCCAGCAGTTATTTGGGAGCCGGACGCCTTTCACCCCTCCACTTT. Protein: CASSYLGAGRLSPLHF.

This sequence joins TRBV19 and TRBJ1-1; D remains unclear. V dropped 7 bases and J dropped 3 bases, with 12 bases sitting between them. The CDR3 is made up of 13 amino acids. The germline V gene encodes CDR1 LNHDA and CDR2 SQIVND (reference sequence). Written as DNA, the CDR3 is TGTGCCAGTAAAAACTTTCGGGACACTGAAGCTTTCTTT. Its protein product is CASKNFRDTEAFF.

This chain joins TRBV4-1 and TRBJ2-7; 9 nucleotides match TRBD1. Germline trimming cut 1 base from V and 5 bases from J; bases unmatched to any gene: 6. This CDR3 is 15 amino acids long. Germline assignment: CDR1 MGHRA and CDR2 YSYEKL. CDR3 loop: CASSQAGQGVHEQYF. The CDR3 DNA follows: TGCGCCAGCAGCCAAGCGGGACAGGGTGTCCACGAGCAGTACTTC.

This clone has more than one count but fewer than ten. This chain uses TRBV10-1 with TRBJ2-2; 10 bases match TRBD2. CDR3 length: 20 residues. Per germline, CDR1 WNHNN and CDR2 SYGVQD (reference sequence). V lost 7 bases to trimming and J lost 4 bases; unmatched junction nucleotides: 21. CDR3 region: CASIRQFLNLAGETTGELFF. CDR3 nucleotide sequence: TGCGCCAGCATCCGCCAGTTTCTCAACCTAGCGGGAGAGACCACCGGGGAGCTGTTTTTT.

The chain is built from TRBV5-5 and TRBJ1-1; D is perhaps TRBD1 (6 bases). CDR3 length: 14 residues. With 1 base removed from V and 4 bases from J, the gap between germline ends came to 11 bases. The germline V gene has CDR1 SGHKS and CDR2 YYEKEE (reference sequence). The CDR3: CASSLTGTRTEAFF. CDR3 coding DNA: TGTGCCAGCAGCTTGACAGGGACGCGCACTGAAGCTTTCTTT.

The chain has TRBV5-1 and TRBJ2-1; perhaps TRBD2 as D (6 bases). The CDR3 contains 15 residues. CDR1 SGHRS and CDR2 YFSETQ come from the germline V gene. Trimming pared 2 bases from V and 8 bases from J, leaving 17 bases between. The CDR3 reads CASSFSGVEFDEQFF. CDR3 sequence (DNA): TGCGCCAGCAGCTTTAGCGGAGTGGAGTTCGATGAGCAGTTCTTC.

The chain joins TRBV20-1 to TRBJ1-1, with D unresolved. Germline V gene sequence: CDR1 DFQATT, CDR2 SNEGSKA (reference sequence). This CDR3 is 11 amino acids long. Trimming pared 1 base from V and 7 bases from J, leaving 7 bases between. In nucleotides, the CDR3 is TGCAGTGCTAGAGGGGGAGGTGAAGCTTTCTTT. Its protein is CSARGGGEAFF.

The rearrangement joins TRBV5-4 to TRBJ1-1, with D hard to call. Deletions cut 1 base from V and 2 bases from J, with 3 bases between. The CDR3 is made up of 12 amino acids. Germline V lookup: CDR1 SGHNT, CDR2 YYREEE (reference sequence). The CDR3 nucleotides read TGTGCCAGCAGCTTGCCTAACACTGAAGCTTTCTTT. Protein product: CASSLPNTEAFF.

V is TRBV5-1 and J is TRBJ1-1; TRBD1 is a possible D gene (6 bases). The CDR3 extends over 17 amino acids. Deletions cut 0 bases from V and 0 bases from J, with 15 bases between. Germline V gene data show CDR1 as SGHRS and CDR2 as YFSETQ. The CDR3 loop is CASSLEPPGTMNTEAFF. Here the CDR3 DNA reads TGCGCCAGCAGCTTGGAGCCTCCCGGGACAATGAACACTGAAGCTTTCTTT.

This clone was counted between two and nine times. This rearrangement joins TRBV5-1 to TRBJ2-5; 8 nucleotides match TRBD1. The CDR3 totals 18 residues. Germline loops: CDR1 SGHRS, CDR2 YFSETQ. The trim removed 4 bases at V and 4 bases at J, leaving 18 bases unmatched. CDR3 region: CASSPRAGGFLGRETQYF. In nucleotides, the CDR3 is TGCGCCAGCAGCCCTAGGGCAGGGGGCTTCCTGGGTAGAGAGACCCAGTACTTC.

This chain connects TRBV19 to TRBJ1-5, with D possibly TRBD1 on 6 matching bases. Trimming left V 1 base short and J 3 bases short, with 10 bases between. CDR1 and CDR2 (germline): LNHDA, SQIVND (reference sequence). The CDR3 consists of 15 residues. The CDR3 DNA reads as TGTGCCAGTAGTATAGGTCAGGGGCTCAATCAGCCCCAGCATTTT. Its translation: CASSIGQGLNQPQHF.

This chain links TRBV28 with TRBJ1-2, with 11 positions matching TRBD1. CDR3 size: 14 residues. V gave up 6 bases and J gave up 8 bases; unmatched junction bases: 8. Per germline, CDR1 MDHEN and CDR2 SYDVKM. DNA of the CDR3: TGTGCCAGCAGGATTCGGACAGGGGGCTACGGCTACACCTTC. It yields the protein CASRIRTGGYGYTF.

V gene TRBV5-4 combines with J gene TRBJ1-1, with TRBD1 matching over 7 bases. The CDR3 contains 14 residues. The ends lost 2 bases at V and 1 base at J; junction bases unmatched: 2. The germline CDR1 and CDR2 sequences are SGHNT and YYREEE (reference sequence). CDR3 nucleotides: TGTGCCAGCAGCTTAAGGACAGGGAACACTGAAGCTTTCTTT. Residues: CASSLRTGNTEAFF.